The rows below give T cell receptor beta chains drawn from one sample of a study of T cells in Graves' hyperthyroidism and ophthalmopathy. TCRdb recomputed calls from the multiplex PCR reads with MiXCR, one row per CDR3 protein. The profile shows some 690,000 distinct CDR3 sequences, around 16% of them singletons. The sequenced sample was blood. The receptors stem from a man over 45 with Graves' hyperthyroidism. The conserved cysteine and the conserved F or W are not part of the CDR3 here. The D gene is left open where the match is weak.

CDR3aa,v_gene,j_gene,d_gene
ASSLVPGERQPQH,TRBV28,TRBJ1-5,-
ASSRPGGDGYT,TRBV18,TRBJ1-2,TRBD1
ASRGVGSYEQY,TRBV6-2/TRBV6-3,TRBJ2-7,-
ASSLDFTDSGNTIY,TRBV12-3/TRBV12-4,TRBJ1-3,-
ATSMRSNQPQH,TRBV15,TRBJ1-5,-
ASSMRESDEQY,TRBV19,TRBJ2-7,-
ASSLVAGTSYNEQF,TRBV11-2,TRBJ2-1,-
ASSRRAGDTDTQY,TRBV5-4,TRBJ2-3,-
ASSLIALRGGGEQF,TRBV7-3,TRBJ2-1,TRBD2
ASSLEREY,TRBV7-9,TRBJ2-3,-
ASSPNGEKLF,TRBV3-1,TRBJ1-4,-
ASRVEEGLSNQPQH,TRBV6-1,TRBJ1-5,-
ASKRGSNSPLH,TRBV25-1,TRBJ1-6,-
ASSSPSRDYRNEQF,TRBV27,TRBJ2-1,-
ASSQNRGGYGYT,TRBV4-1,TRBJ1-2,TRBD1
ASSVGWVQETQY,TRBV9,TRBJ2-5,-
AWSEQRKTEAF,TRBV30,TRBJ1-1,-
ASSFQITNTEAF,TRBV5-6,TRBJ1-1,-
ASSRQIGNTIY,TRBV12-3/TRBV12-4,TRBJ1-3,-
ASSGRGNNYGYT,TRBV7-9,TRBJ1-2,-
AIGPSGRSYNEQF,TRBV10-3,TRBJ2-1,TRBD2
SATGQGSSYEQY,TRBV20-1,TRBJ2-7,TRBD1
ASSSQGVQPQH,TRBV6-1,TRBJ1-5,-
ASTIRGAQETQY,TRBV13,TRBJ2-5,-
ASSWTGTGGSNQPQH,TRBV28,TRBJ1-5,TRBD1
ASSLGGTSGKQTQY,TRBV11-1,TRBJ2-5,TRBD2
SARPAGGGYNEQF,TRBV20-1,TRBJ2-1,TRBD2
ATHRTYEQY,TRBV2,TRBJ2-7,-
ASSFLDRGHSPLH,TRBV7-2,TRBJ1-6,TRBD1
ASSEELAYWSETQY,TRBV6-2/TRBV6-3,TRBJ2-5,-
ASSLLGKFDQPQH,TRBV28,TRBJ1-5,-
ASSFWTSGSGEQY,TRBV5-4,TRBJ2-7,TRBD2
ASSLSIRGTEAF,TRBV7-2,TRBJ1-1,-
ASSLSGLYTEAF,TRBV7-8,TRBJ1-1,-
ASSKDLISYNSPLH,TRBV28,TRBJ1-6,-
ASSLGRDSHNEQF,TRBV7-8,TRBJ2-1,-